A single sample is the source of the 2 T cell receptor beta chains below, sequenced in a study of T cell responses to AZD1222 COVID-19 vaccine. Using immunoSEQ multiplex PCR, the repertoire was profiled, and TCRdb retains in-frame clones only, with some absent. Of around 77,000 clones listed, 75% to 90% are singletons. Here the sequenced sample was peripheral blood, taken on day 0 of AZD1222 vaccination. The receptors shown here come from an adult in good health.

The CDR3 loop is CASSRGQFNSPLHF. The CDR3 DNA reads TGTGCCAGCAGCCGCGGACAGTTTAATTCACCCCTCCACTTT. The gene calls are TRBV6-5 and TRBJ1-6; D is perhaps TRBD1 (6 bases). The V and J ends lost 6 bases and 6 bases respectively, with 12 bases between them. CDR1 is MNHEY and CDR2 is SVGAGI in the germline V gene. There are 14 residues in the CDR3.

J is TRBJ2-3 and V is TRBV7-3; D may be TRBD1 (5 bases). CDR3 length: 14 amino acids. The germline gives CDR1 SGHTA, CDR2 FQGTGA. Trimming left V 4 bases short and J 2 bases short, with 10 bases between. CDR3 in DNA: TGTGCCAGCAGCTACACAGGACCCACAGATACGCAGTATTTT. Protein sequence: CASSYTGPTDTQYF.